What follows are 19 T cell receptor beta chains derived from one specimen sequenced in a study of identical twins. TCRdb reprocessed the 5' RACE reads with MiXCR, giving one entry per CDR3 protein. Here the sample spans approximately 690,000 distinct CDR3 sequences, roughly 6% being singletons. Material: naive T cells sorted from blood. These receptors were collected from a man aged 18 to 30 in good health.

J is TRBJ1-5 and V is TRBV29-1, with D perhaps TRBD1 (6 bases). Germline CDR1 and CDR2: SQVTM and ANQGSEA. V was cut by 6 bases and J by 5 bases, with 11 bases left in between. CDR3 length: 12 amino acids. CDR3 loop: CSVGQNYQPQHF. DNA of the CDR3: TGCAGCGTCGGACAGAACTATCAGCCCCAGCATTTT.

The table lists this clonotype with many counts. V is TRBV28 and J is TRBJ2-1; D not resolved. The germline CDR1 and CDR2 sequences are MDHEN and SYDVKM. This CDR3 has 11 residues. Trimming pared 11 bases from V and 0 bases from J, leaving 5 bases between. CDR3 DNA sequence: TGTGCCTTAGGCTCCTACAATGAGCAGTTCTTC. This encodes CALGSYNEQFF.

This clonotype has a count of ten or more. The chain uses TRBV5-1 and TRBJ2-4, with D possibly TRBD2 on 6 matching bases. The V end lost 4 bases, the J end lost 6 bases, and 17 bases lay between the germline ends. The CDR3 sequence is 15 residues long. CDR1 and CDR2 (germline): SGHRS, YFSETQ. For the CDR3, the DNA is TGCGCCAGCAGCGCGGGAAGGGACTTCACAAACATTCAGTACTTC. The encoded protein is CASSAGRDFTNIQYF.

The chain uses TRBV6-1 and TRBJ2-2, with 13 bases matching TRBD2. Trimming removed 8 bases from V and 6 bases from J; junction bases left unmatched: 3. This CDR3 contains 14 residues. In germline, CDR1 is MNHNS, CDR2 SASEGT. CDR3 sequence reads: CASGLAGDPGELFF. The CDR3 bases are TGTGCCAGCGGACTAGCGGGGGACCCCGGGGAGCTGTTTTTT.

This clonotype was seen ten or more times. The V call is TRBV20-1, the J call TRBJ1-2, with D unresolved. Germline V gene sequence: CDR1 DFQATT, CDR2 SNEGSKA (reference sequence). The CDR3 runs 13 residues. Trimming removed 5 bases at V and 4 bases at J, with 14 bases between. The CDR3 protein is CSAEPQKSYGYTF. In DNA form, the CDR3 reads TGCAGTGCTGAACCCCAGAAAAGCTATGGCTACACCTTC.

This clonotype was observed a handful of times. V and J are TRBV20-1 and TRBJ1-5; D remains ambiguous. This CDR3 region has 14 residues. The germline V and J ends were trimmed by 3 bases and 0 bases, with 9 bases remaining between them. Per germline, CDR1 DFQATT and CDR2 SNEGSKA (reference sequence). CDR3 sequence (DNA): TGCAGTGCTAGCTCTCAGCTTAGCAATCAGCCCCAGCATTTT. It codes for CSASSQLSNQPQHF.

Remarks on this clonotype: Since no conserved phenylalanine or tryptophan closes the CDR3, a read error is the likely cause. The rearrangement joins TRBV6-2 or TRBV6-3 to TRBJ1-5; tentatively, D is TRBD1 (5 bases). The V end lost 7 bases, the J end lost 3 bases, and 16 bases lay between the germline ends. The CDR3 contains 15 residues. Germline CDR1 is MNHEY and CDR2 is SVGEGT. Here the CDR3 DNA reads TGTGCCAGCAACCCAAGGGACGGATACAATCAGCCCCAGCATTAT. Translated, it gives CASNPRDGYNQPQHY.

This clonotype was picked up a small number of times. In nucleotides, the CDR3 is TGTGCCAGCAGCTTAGATCAGTTGTCTACAGATACGCAGTATTTT. It specifies CASSLDQLSTDTQYF. This rearrangement joins TRBV11-2 to TRBJ2-3, with unresolved D. Germline V gene sequence: CDR1 SGHAT, CDR2 FQNNGV. Between the trimmed V and J ends, which lost 0 bases and 3 bases, there was a span of 10 bases. The CDR3 totals 15 residues.

In this sample, this clonotype turned up many times. This chain connects TRBV20-1 to TRBJ2-7, with 8 bases that match TRBD2. This CDR3 has 13 amino acids. The V segment lost 8 bases and the J segment 2 bases; nucleotides outside the gene matches: 8. The germline V gene encodes CDR1 DFQATT and CDR2 SNEGSKA (reference sequence). The CDR3 nucleotides read TGCAGTTCCGTGAGCGGGGGCCCCTACGAGCAGTACTTC. Protein: CSSVSGGPYEQYF.

In its sample, this clonotype was seen many times. The V gene is TRBV4-2, the J gene TRBJ2-3; TRBD2 is a possible D gene (5 bases). The CDR3 extends over 16 amino acids. V was shortened by 1 base and J by 5 bases, with 16 bases between the two germline ends. CDR1 and CDR2 from the germline V gene are LGHNA and YNFKEQ. The CDR3 reads CASSQVWSGSGDTQYF. The CDR3 nucleotides are TGTGCCAGCAGCCAAGTCTGGTCGGGGTCGGGAGATACGCAGTATTTT.

CDR3 sequence reads: CASSQGPTGRLNYGYTF. CDR3 DNA: TGTGCCAGCAGCCAAGGACCGACAGGGCGACTTAACTATGGCTACACCTTC. This chain uses TRBV3-1 with TRBJ1-2; 7 bases line up with TRBD1. Trimming took 1 base from V and 1 from J; bases not matched to a gene: 9. Germline-derived CDR1 and CDR2 are LGHDT and YNNKEL (reference sequence). The length of the CDR3 is 17 residues. Complete variable domain (other parts from reference TRBV3-1 and TRBJ1-2): DTAVSQTPKYLVTQMGNDKSIKCEQNLGHDTMYWYKQDSKKFLKIMFSYNNKELIINETVPNRFSPKSPDKAHLNLHINSLELGDSAVYFCASSQGPTGRLNYGYTFGSGTRLTVV.

V and J are TRBV20-1 and TRBJ2-7, with D possibly matching TRBD1 (5 bases). Per the germline V gene, CDR1 is DFQATT and CDR2 is SNEGSKA (reference sequence). The CDR3 totals 14 residues. V shed 4 bases and J shed 0 bases, with 13 bases lying between them. The DNA for the CDR3 is TGCAGTGCTACGGCCAGGGATAGCTCCTACGAGCAGTACGTC. This translates into CSATARDSSYEQYV.

In its sample, this clonotype was seen a few times. The chain recombines TRBV6-2 or TRBV6-3 with TRBJ2-4; 10 nucleotides match TRBD2. The germline CDR1 and CDR2 sequences are MNHEY and SVGEGT. J gave up 7 bases and V 5 bases, and 2 bases lay outside the gene matches. The CDR3 is made up of 13 amino acids. The CDR3 loop reads CASSLAGANIQYF. Written as DNA, the CDR3 is TGTGCCAGCAGTCTAGCGGGGGCGAACATTCAGTACTTC.

This clonotype has only a few counts. The V and J genes are TRBV3-1 and TRBJ2-5; the match to TRBD2 covers 8 bases. V lost 5 bases, J lost 0 bases, and 5 bases stayed unmatched. Per germline, CDR1 LGHDT and CDR2 YNNKEL (reference sequence). The CDR3 consists of 15 residues. The CDR3 region has the DNA TGTGCCAGCAGCGATAGCGGGATGTACCAAGAGACCCAGTACTTC. This codes for CASSDSGMYQETQYF.

This clonotype was picked up many times. This sequence joins TRBV9 and TRBJ2-5; D is possibly TRBD2 (6 bases). This CDR3 has 15 amino acids. Trimming cost V 0 bases and J 2 bases, with 11 bases left between them. From germline, CDR1 is SGDLS and CDR2 YYNGEE. The chain's CDR3 is CASSVGGDLQETQYF. The CDR3 DNA reads as TGTGCCAGCAGCGTAGGAGGGGACTTACAAGAGACCCAGTACTTC.

The V call is TRBV20-1, the J call TRBJ2-1; TRBD2 aligns across 13 bases. The V segment lost 0 bases and the J segment 9 bases; nucleotides outside the gene matches: 5. This CDR3 comprises 15 residues. In germline, CDR1 is DFQATT, CDR2 SNEGSKA (reference sequence). The CDR3: CSARELAGGPGEQFF. CDR3 bases: TGCAGTGCTAGAGAACTAGCGGGAGGGCCGGGTGAGCAGTTCTTC.

This clonotype showed up just once. It may be a read error: a sequence one base away is much more abundant. The chain couples TRBV27 to TRBJ2-3; D is perhaps TRBD2 (5 bases). CDR1 and CDR2 from the germline V gene are MNHEY and SMNVEV (reference sequence). The CDR3 runs to 14 residues. The CDR3 loop is CASSERLVTDTQFF. The CDR3 DNA reads as TGTGCCAGCAGTGAGCGGCTAGTTACAGATACGCAGTTTTTT.

This clonotype was recorded many times. V usage is TRBV29-1 and J usage is TRBJ2-6; tentative D call: TRBD2 (6 bases). V lost 4 bases and J lost 0, with 13 bases in between. The CDR3 runs to 16 residues. Germline assignment: CDR1 SQVTM and CDR2 ANQGSEA. CDR3 nucleotides: TGCAGCGTTGTGTTGGGGACTCCCTCTGGGGCCAACGTCCTGACTTTC. Amino acid sequence: CSVVLGTPSGANVLTF.

This clonotype was counted many times. The CDR3 loop is CAWMVGETQYF. The CDR3 DNA reads TGTGCCTGGATGGTAGGAGAGACCCAGTACTTC. The chain couples TRBV30 to TRBJ2-5; D unclear. Germline-derived CDR1 and CDR2 are GTSNPN and SVGIG (reference sequence). The length of the CDR3 is 11 residues. The ends were cut back, 4 bases at V and 4 bases at J, with 7 bases in the middle. The complete variable domain, with remaining parts taken from reference TRBV30 and TRBJ2-5, reads SQTIHQWPATLVQPVGSPLSLECTVEGTSNPNLYWYRQAAGRGLQLLFYSVGIGQISSEVPQNLSASRPQDRQFILSSKKLLLSDSGFYLCAWMVGETQYFGPGTRLLVL.